This T cell receptor (beta chain) was sequenced in a study of control samples from healthy donors and cancer patients. Libraries were prepared by immunoSEQ multiplex PCR; TCRdb keeps only in-frame clonotypes and omits some of them. Of about 130,000 clones in the sample, 85% to 95% were seen once. Germline values: CDR1 MNHEY, CDR2 SVGAGI. V was cut by 2 bases and J by 7 bases, with 12 bases left in between. The CDR3 consists of 15 residues. The V and J genes are TRBV6-5 and TRBJ1-6; tentative D call: TRBD1 (6 bases). This sequence originates from a man aged 80 or over with head and neck cancer. The specimen sequenced was PBMCs. The CDR3 protein is CASSYVAGANSPLHF. For the CDR3, the DNA is TGTGCCAGCAGTTACGTAGCAGGGGCGAATTCACCCCTCCACTTT.